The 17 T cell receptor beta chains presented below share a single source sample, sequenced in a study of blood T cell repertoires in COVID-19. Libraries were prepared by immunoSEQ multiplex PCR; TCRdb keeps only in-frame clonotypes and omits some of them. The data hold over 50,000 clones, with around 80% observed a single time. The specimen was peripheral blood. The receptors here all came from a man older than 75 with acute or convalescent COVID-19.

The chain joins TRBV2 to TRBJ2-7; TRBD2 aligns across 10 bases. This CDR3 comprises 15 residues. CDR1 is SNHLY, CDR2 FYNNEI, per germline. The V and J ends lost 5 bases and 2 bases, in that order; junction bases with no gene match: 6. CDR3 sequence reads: CASSLLAGSAYEQYF. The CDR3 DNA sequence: TGTGCCAGCAGTTTACTAGCGGGAAGCGCCTACGAGCAGTACTTC.

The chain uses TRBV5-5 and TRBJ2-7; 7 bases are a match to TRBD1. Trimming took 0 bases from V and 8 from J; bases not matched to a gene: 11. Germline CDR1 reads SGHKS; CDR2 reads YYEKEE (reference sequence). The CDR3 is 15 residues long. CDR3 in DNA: TGTGCCAGCAGCTTGGACTTGGAAAGGGGGCTTAAGCAGTACTTC. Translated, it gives CASSLDLERGLKQYF.

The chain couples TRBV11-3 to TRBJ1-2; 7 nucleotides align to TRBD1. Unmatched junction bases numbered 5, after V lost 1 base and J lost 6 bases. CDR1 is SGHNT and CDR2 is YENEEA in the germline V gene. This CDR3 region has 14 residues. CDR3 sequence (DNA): TGTGCCAGCAGCTTAGGCCGGGACAGAGATGGCTACACCTTC. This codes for CASSLGRDRDGYTF.

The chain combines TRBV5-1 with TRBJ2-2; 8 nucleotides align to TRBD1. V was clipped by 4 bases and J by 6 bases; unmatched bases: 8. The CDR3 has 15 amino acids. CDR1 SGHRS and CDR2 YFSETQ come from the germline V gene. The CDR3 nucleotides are TGCGCCAGCAGCATAAGACAGGGGAGCGCCGGGGAGCTGTTTTTT. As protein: CASSIRQGSAGELFF.

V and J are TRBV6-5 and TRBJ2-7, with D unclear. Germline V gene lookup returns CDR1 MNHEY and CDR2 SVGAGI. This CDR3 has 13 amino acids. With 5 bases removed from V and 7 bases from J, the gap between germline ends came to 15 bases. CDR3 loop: CASSPYTLREQYF. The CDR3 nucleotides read TGTGCCAGCAGTCCGTACACCCTGAGGGAGCAGTACTTC.

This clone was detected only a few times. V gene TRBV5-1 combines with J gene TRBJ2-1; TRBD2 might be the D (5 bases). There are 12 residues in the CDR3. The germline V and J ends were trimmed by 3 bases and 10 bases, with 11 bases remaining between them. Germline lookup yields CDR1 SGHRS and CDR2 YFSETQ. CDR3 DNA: TGCGCCAGCAGCTGGACTGCGCTCGAGCAGTTCTTC. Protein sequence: CASSWTALEQFF.

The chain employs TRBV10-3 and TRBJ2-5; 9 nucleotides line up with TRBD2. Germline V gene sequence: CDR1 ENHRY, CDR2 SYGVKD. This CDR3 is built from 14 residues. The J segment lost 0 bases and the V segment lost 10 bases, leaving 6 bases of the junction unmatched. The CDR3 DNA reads TGTGCCAGCCAAGGACTAGCGAACCAAGAGACCCAGTACTTC. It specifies CASQGLANQETQYF.

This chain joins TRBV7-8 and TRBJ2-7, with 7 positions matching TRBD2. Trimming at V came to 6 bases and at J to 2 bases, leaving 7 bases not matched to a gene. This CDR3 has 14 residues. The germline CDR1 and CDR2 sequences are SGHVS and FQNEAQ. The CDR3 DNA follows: TGTGCCAGCAGGGGGCGGGGGTCCCCCTACGAGCAGTACTTC. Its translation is CASRGRGSPYEQYF.

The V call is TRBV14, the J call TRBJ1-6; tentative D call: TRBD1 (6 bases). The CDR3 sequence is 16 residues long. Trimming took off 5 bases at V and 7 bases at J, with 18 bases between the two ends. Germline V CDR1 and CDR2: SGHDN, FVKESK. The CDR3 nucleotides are TGTGCCAGCAGCTCATTACGGGGGGCAAAGAATTCACCCCTCCACTTT. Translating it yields CASSSLRGAKNSPLHF.

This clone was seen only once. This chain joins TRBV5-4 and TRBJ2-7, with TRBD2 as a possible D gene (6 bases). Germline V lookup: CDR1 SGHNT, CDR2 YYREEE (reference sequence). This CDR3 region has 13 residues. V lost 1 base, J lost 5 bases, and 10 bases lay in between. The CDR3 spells CASSLHGEDEQYF. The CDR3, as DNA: TGTGCCAGCAGCTTGCACGGGGAGGACGAGCAGTACTTC.

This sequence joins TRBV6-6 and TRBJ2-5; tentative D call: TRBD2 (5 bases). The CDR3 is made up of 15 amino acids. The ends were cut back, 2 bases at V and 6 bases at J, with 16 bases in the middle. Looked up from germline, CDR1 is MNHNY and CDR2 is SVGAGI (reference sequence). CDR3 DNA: TGTGCCAGCAGTTACGGATCGGGATACGGGCAGACCCAGTACTTC. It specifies CASSYGSGYGQTQYF.

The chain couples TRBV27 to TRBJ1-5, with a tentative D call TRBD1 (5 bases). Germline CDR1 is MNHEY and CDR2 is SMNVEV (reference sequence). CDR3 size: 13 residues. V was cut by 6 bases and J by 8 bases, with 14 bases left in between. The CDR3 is CASSSDGGKPQHF. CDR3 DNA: TGTGCCAGCAGCTCTGACGGGGGGAAGCCCCAGCATTTT.

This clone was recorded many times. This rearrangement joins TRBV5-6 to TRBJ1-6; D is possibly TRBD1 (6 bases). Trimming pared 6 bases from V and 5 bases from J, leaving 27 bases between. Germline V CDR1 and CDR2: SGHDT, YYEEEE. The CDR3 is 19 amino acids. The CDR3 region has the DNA TGTGCCAGCACCCGCGGGGGGCGAATCTCATTCGCGGATAATTCACCCCTCCACTTT. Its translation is CASTRGGRISFADNSPLHF.

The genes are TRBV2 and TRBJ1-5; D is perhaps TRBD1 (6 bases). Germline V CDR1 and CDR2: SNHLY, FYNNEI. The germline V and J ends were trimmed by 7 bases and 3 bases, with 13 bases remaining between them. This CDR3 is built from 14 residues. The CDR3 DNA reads TGTGCCAGCAACCCTACAGGGTTCAATCAGCCCCAGCATTTT. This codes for CASNPTGFNQPQHF.

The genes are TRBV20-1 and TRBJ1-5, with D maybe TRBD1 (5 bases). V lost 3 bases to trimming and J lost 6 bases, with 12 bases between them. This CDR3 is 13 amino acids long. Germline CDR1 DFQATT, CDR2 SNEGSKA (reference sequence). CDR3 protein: CSASVGRGQPQHF. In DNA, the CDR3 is TGCAGTGCTAGTGTCGGAAGGGGTCAGCCCCAGCATTTT.

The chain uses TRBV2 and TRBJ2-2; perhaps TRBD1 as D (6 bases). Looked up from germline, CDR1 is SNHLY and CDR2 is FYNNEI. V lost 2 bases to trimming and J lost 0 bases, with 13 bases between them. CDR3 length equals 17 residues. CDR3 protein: CASSENGQKANTGELFF. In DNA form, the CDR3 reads TGTGCCAGCAGTGAAAACGGACAGAAGGCGAACACCGGGGAGCTGTTTTTT.

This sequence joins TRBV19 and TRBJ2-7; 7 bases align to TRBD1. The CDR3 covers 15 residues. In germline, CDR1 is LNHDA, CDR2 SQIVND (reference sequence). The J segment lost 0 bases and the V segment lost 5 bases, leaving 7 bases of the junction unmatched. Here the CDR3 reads CASSLQGIPSYEQYF. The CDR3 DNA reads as TGTGCCAGTAGTCTACAGGGGATCCCCTCCTACGAGCAGTACTTC.